This TCR beta chain came from a study of radiotherapy plus CTLA-4 blockade in lung cancer. Looking at the study overall: Disease control was seen in around 31% of patients, objective responses in about 19%.

Worth noting for this clone: Its target is unknown.

Data came from immunoSEQ multiplex PCR; TCRdb stores just in-frame clones and leaves some out. The sample contains 90,000 to 100,000 clones, roughly 80% of which appear only once. Treatment of patients with chemo-refractory metastatic non-small-cell lung cancer consisted of focal radiation plus CTLA-4 blockade with ipilimumab. The study, taken as a whole, reports: Among reported predictors of response, early blood T cell clone dynamics with interferon-beta performed best. Following radiotherapy plus ipilimumab, tumor-derived TCR clones expanded in the blood.

The CDR3 has 14 amino acids. The J segment lost 9 bases and the V segment lost 5 bases, leaving 8 bases of the junction unmatched. Germline V gene data show CDR1 as MNHNS and CDR2 as SASEGT. The sample was peripheral blood, taken from a patient treated with radiotherapy plus ipilimumab. V is TRBV6-1 and J is TRBJ2-7; 12 bases agree with TRBD2. The receptor was derived from a human donor with non-small cell lung cancer that progressed on radiotherapy plus ipilimumab. This CDR3 is CASSSTSGRFGQYV. The CDR3 DNA follows: TGTGCCAGCAGTTCGACTAGCGGGAGATTTGGGCAGTACGTC.